A selection of T cell receptor beta chains follows, all from one sample in a study of ipilimumab plus nivolumab after autologous stem cell transplantation. Sequenced by immunoSEQ multiplex PCR; TCRdb stores in-frame clones only, minus some. The sample holds some 87,000 clones, 83% seen once. This material consisted of PBMCs, taken in a trial of ipilimumab plus nivolumab as post-transplant consolidation. The receptors shown here come from a male donor with diffuse large B-cell lymphoma. CDR3s include the opening cysteine and the closing phenylalanine or tryptophan. The D gene is left open where the match is weak. Clone sizes are given selectively: once, few, many, or a class where the clone is expanded.

TRBJ1-2 TRBD1 TRBV6-5 . TGTGCCAGCAGTACCCGGACAGGGAGAGATTATGGCTACACCTTC CASSTRTGRDYGYTF
TRBJ2-2 TRBD1 TRBV19 once TGTGCCAGTAGGCTTGACAGGGGGAACACCGGGGAGCTGTTTTTT CASRLDRGNTGELFF
TRBJ2-1 . TRBV5-5 . TGTGCCAGCAGCTTCTATCAACAGAACAATGAGCAGTTCTTC CASSFYQQNNEQFF
TRBJ2-5 . TRBV7-9 . TGTGCCAGCAGCGACCCGACAACCTTGAGGGGAGAGACCCAGTACTTC CASSDPTTLRGETQYF
TRBJ2-1 TRBD2 TRBV27 . TGTGCCAGCACGCAAAGGAGGGTCAGCGGGGGGCGTATACGGAATGAGCAGTTCTTC CASTQRRVSGGRIRNEQFF
TRBJ1-4 . TRBV7-9 . TGTGCCAGCAAGAGGGGAGAGAATGAAAAACTGTTTTTT CASKRGENEKLFF
TRBJ2-3 TRBD2 TRBV29-1 . TGCAGCATCGAGCGGGACAGCACAGATACGCAGTATTTT CSIERDSTDTQYF
TRBJ2-2 . TRBV27 . TGTGCCAGCAGCCTCGGAAGGGACACCGGGGAGCTGTTTTTT CASSLGRDTGELFF
TRBJ2-7 TRBD2 TRBV4-2 . TGTGCCAGCAGCCAAGAGGGAGGTAGCGGGGGGGAGCAGTACTTC CASSQEGGSGGEQYF
TRBJ2-1 . TRBV19 . TGTGCCAGTAGTAAGGGGGGCATTCGAGGCAATGAGCAGTTCTTC CASSKGGIRGNEQFF
TRBJ2-2 . TRBV7-6 . TGTGCCAGCAGCCCCTCGGCGGCTAGCACTCAGACCGGGGAGCTGTTTTTT CASSPSAASTQTGELFF
TRBJ2-3 . TRBV5-1 . TGCGCCAGCAGCTATACGGCGGGCACAGATACGCAGTATTTT CASSYTAGTDTQYF
TRBJ2-3 TRBD2 TRBV7-2 . TGTGCCAGCAGCCTAGTAGCGGGGGGACCGCGGGATACGCAGTATTTT CASSLVAGGPRDTQYF
TRBJ2-5 TRBD2 TRBV9 . TGTGCCAGCAGCATGTCCGCGCGGGGGGGCCAAGGAGGTGAGACCCAGTACTTC CASSMSARGGQGGETQYF
TRBJ2-3 TRBD1 TRBV7-3 few TGTGCCAGCAGCTTAGGGTTCCAGGGGGCAGATACGCAGTATTTT CASSLGFQGADTQYF
TRBJ2-2 . TRBV4-2 . TGTGCCAGCAGTCCTACGGGGAACACCGGGGAGCTGTTTTTT CASSPTGNTGELFF
TRBJ2-7 TRBD1 TRBV6-1 . TGTGCCAGCAGGGCGGGACAGGGGTTTGGCGAGCAGTACTTC CASRAGQGFGEQYF
TRBJ2-3 . TRBV6-5 . TGTGCCAGCAGTTACGCTTCCAGGGGGGAAGATACGCAGTATTTT CASSYASRGEDTQYF
TRBJ2-7 . TRBV7-6 . TGTGCCAGCAGCTCTACAGACAGATCCCTGTACTTC CASSSTDRSLYF
TRBJ2-4 . TRBV7-2 . TGTGCCAGCAGCCCCGTTCGGTCCATACAGTACTTC CASSPVRSIQYF
TRBJ1-2 TRBD1 TRBV6-4 . TGTGCTAGCAGTCGGGGACAGAACTATGGCTACACCTTC CASSRGQNYGYTF
TRBJ2-7 TRBD2 TRBV11-2 few TGTGCCAGCAGACTAGCGGGCAGGACAAGACCCTACGAGCAGTACTTC CASRLAGRTRPYEQYF
TRBJ1-2 . TRBV19 . TGTGCCAGTAGTTACAGGGTAGTGGGCTATGGCTACACCTTC CASSYRVVGYGYTF
TRBJ2-3 . TRBV5-5 . TGCGCCAGCAGCCCTCTTGCGGGGACACCAGATACGCAGTATTTT CASSPLAGTPDTQYF
TRBJ1-5 . TRBV6-1 . TGTGCCAGCAGTGCTCGGGGTTTACAGCCCCAGCATTTT CASSARGLQPQHF
TRBJ2-5 TRBD2 TRBV10-2 once TGCGCCAGCAGTGATAACGAGCGGGGTGGCCAAGAGACCCAGTACTTC CASSDNERGGQETQYF
TRBJ2-3 . TRBV5-1 . TGCGCCAGCAGCTTGACCAGGGAAATAGATACGCAGTATTTT CASSLTREIDTQYF
TRBJ1-2 TRBD1 TRBV4-1 . TGCGCCAGCAGCCCGGACAGGGGGCGAAGGGGCTACACCTTC CASSPDRGRRGYTF
TRBJ2-5 . TRBV6-5 once TGTGCCAGCAGTGGCCTTTTTTCGGGAGAGACCCAGTACTTC CASSGLFSGETQYF
TRBJ1-5 . TRBV6-1 . TGTGCCAGCAGTGAAGGGACAGCCCGCAATCAGCCCCAGCATTTT CASSEGTARNQPQHF
TRBJ2-1 . TRBV19 few TGTGCCAGTAGTATTATAGGCAATGAGCAGTTCTTC CASSIIGNEQFF
TRBJ2-7 . TRBV4-3 . TGCGCCAGCAGCCAAGATCAAGGGGGGCGTCGCTACGAGCAGTACTTC CASSQDQGGRRYEQYF
TRBJ1-6 TRBD1 TRBV27 . TGTGCCAGCAGTCTCTATCAGGGGGCCAATTCACCCCTCCACTTT CASSLYQGANSPLHF
TRBJ1-6 . TRBV11-2 . TGTGCCAGCAGCCCACTACCCTCTAATTCACCCCTCCACTTT CASSPLPSNSPLHF
TRBJ2-3 . TRBV5-1 . TGCGCCAGCAGCTTGGGCGGCAGGGACACAGATACGCAGTATTTT CASSLGGRDTDTQYF
TRBJ1-1 . TRBV6-1 . TGTGCCAGCGCTACAAGGACAGCGAACACTGAAGCTTTCTTT CASATRTANTEAFF
TRBJ2-3 TRBD2 TRBV5-1 . TGCGCCAGCAGCGTTCGGGGGGGCCTGGATACGCAGTATTTT CASSVRGGLDTQYF
TRBJ2-5 TRBD2 TRBV5-1 . TGCGCCAGCTACTGGTCGACTAGCGGGGGGACGGAGACCCAGTACTTC CASYWSTSGGTETQYF
TRBJ1-2 TRBD1 TRBV6-5 . TGTGCCAGCAGTCTAAAGGGACAGGGGAACTATGGCTACACCTTC CASSLKGQGNYGYTF
TRBJ1-2 . TRBV5-1 . TGCGCCAGCAGCGAGCCAGGGTTTGGCTACACCTTC CASSEPGFGYTF
TRBJ2-2 . TRBV18 . TGTGCCAGCTCTCCCTCGGCGGGGCATTCGGAGCTGTTTTTT CASSPSAGHSELFF
TRBJ2-5 . TRBV5-1 once TGCGCCAGCAGCTGGAGCGCTAGCCAAGAGACCCAGTACTTC CASSWSASQETQYF
TRBJ2-4 . TRBV5-4 . TGTGCCAGCAGCTTGGCCGGGACATTAGCCAAAAACATTCAGTACTTC CASSLAGTLAKNIQYF
TRBJ2-1 . TRBV4-1 . TGCGCCAGCAGCCAAGTTCTTAGCCTAGCCGACAATGAGCAGTTCTTC CASSQVLSLADNEQFF
TRBJ2-5 TRBD2 TRBV15 . TGTGCCACCAGCAGAGATCTTGGGAGCGGGGGGACGTCTCGAGAGACCCAGTACTTC CATSRDLGSGGTSRETQYF
TRBJ2-1 . TRBV7-9 . TGTGCCAGCAGCCAGACGGGGGCTATAATGAGAAATGAGCAGTTCTTC CASSQTGAIMRNEQFF
TRBJ1-2 TRBD1 TRBV6-5 . TGTGCCAGCAGTCCCGGGACAGGGAGCAACTATGGCTACACCTTC CASSPGTGSNYGYTF
TRBJ2-3 . TRBV11-2 . TGTGCCAGCAGCTCCCCGGGCGGGGGCACAGATACGCAGTATTTT CASSSPGGGTDTQYF
TRBJ2-5 TRBD1 TRBV6-1 . TGTGCCAGCAGTGAAAGGGGTGGGACAGGGACGCAAGAGACCCAGTACTTC CASSERGGTGTQETQYF
TRBJ1-4 . TRBV18 few TGTGCCAGCTCACCCTTGAGGGACATCCCTGAAAAACTGTTTTTT CASSPLRDIPEKLFF
TRBJ1-2 . TRBV29-1 . TGCAGCGTTGAAGATCTTGGGCAGGGAGTTAACTATGGCTACACCTTC CSVEDLGQGVNYGYTF
TRBJ1-1 . TRBV18 few TGTGCCAGCTCACCACAGGGAACTGAAGCTTTCTTT CASSPQGTEAFF
TRBJ1-3 TRBD1 TRBV5-6 . TGTGCCAGCAGAGCTTGGGGACAGCTTGGAAACACCATATATTTT CASRAWGQLGNTIYF
TRBJ1-5 . TRBV7-2 few TGTGCCAGCAGCTTAGACCTGAATCAGCCCCAGCATTTT CASSLDLNQPQHF
TRBJ1-3 TRBD1 TRBV6-5 . TGTGCCAGCAGTTTATCGGGGACAGGCCAGGGCTCCACCATATATTTT CASSLSGTGQGSTIYF
TRBJ1-3 TRBD1 TRBV7-8 . TGTGCCAGCAGCCGACAAACAGGGGGCTCTGGAAACACCATATATTTT CASSRQTGGSGNTIYF
TRBJ2-5 TRBD2 TRBV4-1 . TGCGCCAGCAGCCAACCGGGACTAGCGGGGGGGCTACAGACCCAGTACTTC CASSQPGLAGGLQTQYF
TRBJ2-7 TRBD1 TRBV6-5 . TGTGCCAGCAGGCCGACAGGGTATTTCTACGAGCAGTACTTC CASRPTGYFYEQYF
TRBJ2-7 TRBD1 TRBV11-2 . TGTGCCAGCAGCTTAGAGTCAGGGGGCGGTAGGCTGGGCGAGCAGTACTTC CASSLESGGGRLGEQYF